Each of the 15 T cell receptor beta chains below was sequenced from the same sample in a study of PD-1 blockade in classical Hodgkin lymphoma. The repertoire was sequenced with immunoSEQ multiplex PCR; TCRdb's copy has only in-frame clones and lacks some. The repertoire holds 9,500 to 13,000 clones, with approximately 80% as singletons. Exposure to brentuximab vedotin varied, and each patient had relapsed following autologous stem cell transplantation. Sequenced here: peripheral blood mononuclear cells (PBMCs), sampled before the second cycle of nivolumab. Source of these receptors: a human donor with classical Hodgkin lymphoma.

The V call is TRBV5-6, the J call TRBJ2-7, with D maybe TRBD1 (8 bases). Trimming removed 0 bases at V and 3 bases at J, with 22 bases between. Per germline, CDR1 SGHDT and CDR2 YYEEEE. This CDR3 is built from 18 residues. CDR3 nucleotides: TGTGCCAGCAGCTTGGTAACAGGGGGGGAAATCAATATCTACGAGCAGTACTTC. It is translated as CASSLVTGGEINIYEQYF.

The chain links TRBV19 to TRBJ1-6; D may be TRBD1 (6 bases). The germline gives CDR1 LNHDA, CDR2 SQIVND (reference sequence). The CDR3 runs 16 residues. Trimming stripped 6 bases from V and 2 bases from J, with 14 bases between. The DNA of the CDR3 is TGTGCCAGTAGAAGAGGGGGGAACACCTATAATTCACCCCTCCACTTT. Amino acids: CASRRGGNTYNSPLHF.

This rearrangement joins TRBV29-1 to TRBJ1-5; D is perhaps TRBD1 (5 bases). The CDR3 covers 13 residues. Between the trimmed V and J ends, which lost 4 bases and 5 bases, there was a span of 12 bases. Germline V gene sequence: CDR1 SQVTM, CDR2 ANQGSEA. CDR3 region: CSVAGGVDQPQHF. CDR3 nucleotide sequence: TGCAGCGTTGCCGGGGGGGTCGATCAGCCCCAGCATTTT.

V is TRBV7-2 and J is TRBJ1-2, with D perhaps TRBD1 (5 bases). This CDR3 contains 13 residues. Germline V gene sequence: CDR1 SGHTA, CDR2 FQGNSA. V dropped 5 bases and J dropped 4 bases, with 11 bases sitting between them. CDR3 sequence: CASSLLDSYGYTF. For the CDR3, the DNA is TGTGCCAGCAGCCTACTCGACAGCTATGGCTACACCTTC.

The chain has TRBV5-4 and TRBJ2-5; possible D gene TRBD1, 6 bases. The CDR3 loop spans 14 amino acids. The V end was cut by 0 bases, the J end by 5 bases, with 11 bases between. Germline V gene lookup returns CDR1 SGHNT and CDR2 YYREEE (reference sequence). As DNA, the CDR3 is TGTGCCAGCAGCTTGGCAGGGGTTAGGGAGACCCAGTACTTC. This sequence encodes CASSLAGVRETQYF.

The rearrangement links TRBV10-3 to TRBJ2-1, with 9 bases fitting TRBD2. CDR3 length equals 15 residues. J gave up 6 bases and V 6 bases, and 9 bases lay outside the gene matches. Germline loops: CDR1 ENHRY, CDR2 SYGVKD. Here the CDR3 DNA reads TGTGCCATCAGGGGCCCAAAACTAGCGGGCAATGAGCAGTTCTTC. Translation: CAIRGPKLAGNEQFF.

The chain recombines TRBV27 with TRBJ2-3; 9 bases map to TRBD2. The CDR3 contains 17 residues. V gave up 3 bases and J gave up 0 bases; unmatched junction bases: 7. Germline V gives CDR1 MNHEY, CDR2 SMNVEV (reference sequence). This chain's CDR3 is CASSFSGGSPSTDTQYF. DNA of the CDR3: TGTGCCAGCAGTTTTAGCGGGGGTTCCCCTAGCACAGATACGCAGTATTTT.

The chain recombines TRBV5-6 with TRBJ2-3, with 8 bases identical to TRBD1. Germline V gene lookup returns CDR1 SGHDT and CDR2 YYEEEE. With V trimmed by 1 base and J by 1 base, 5 bases remained unmatched. This CDR3 is built from 16 residues. CDR3 amino acids: CASSLLVTGGTDTQYF. The CDR3 nucleotides read TGTGCCAGCAGCTTGTTGGTGACAGGGGGCACAGATACGCAGTATTTT.

The V gene is TRBV5-8, the J gene TRBJ2-1, with D perhaps matching TRBD1 (6 bases). The CDR3 is 13 residues long. V shed 3 bases and J shed 10 bases, with 14 bases lying between them. Germline V CDR1 and CDR2: SGHTS, YDEGEE. In nucleotides, the CDR3 is TGTGCCAGCAGCTATACAGGGTCTGGCGAGCAGTTCTTC. Translating gives CASSYTGSGEQFF.

This rearrangement joins TRBV5-1 to TRBJ1-4; no firm D call. V lost 0 bases to trimming and J lost 0 bases, with 6 bases between them. This CDR3 comprises 15 residues. Looked up from germline, CDR1 is SGHRS and CDR2 is YFSETQ. CDR3: CASSLALSTNEKLFF. The CDR3 DNA sequence: TGCGCCAGCAGCTTGGCCCTTTCAACTAATGAAAAACTGTTTTTT.

CDR3: CASSWGQVNTEAFF. The CDR3 DNA sequence: TGTGCCAGCAGCTGGGGACAGGTGAACACTGAAGCTTTCTTT. This chain links TRBV5-6 with TRBJ1-1; 8 bases fit TRBD1. The CDR3 extends over 14 amino acids. V lost 3 bases, J lost 0 bases, and 1 base stayed unmatched. Germline CDR1 SGHDT, CDR2 YYEEEE.

The V gene is TRBV19, the J gene TRBJ1-1; D is uncertain. CDR3 length equals 13 residues. Germline values: CDR1 LNHDA, CDR2 SQIVND (reference sequence). V was pared by 3 bases and J by 5 bases, with 10 bases between. This CDR3 is CASSMVLRTEAFF. The CDR3 nucleotides are TGTGCCAGTAGTATGGTTCTCCGGACTGAAGCTTTCTTT.

The chain joins TRBV5-4 to TRBJ1-2, with 9 positions matching TRBD1. Trimming took 4 bases from V and 6 from J; bases not matched to a gene: 10. The V gene's germline CDR1 is SGHNT and CDR2 YYREEE (reference sequence). This CDR3 is built from 15 residues. Here the CDR3 DNA reads TGTGCCAGCAGCCATTGGACAGGACAGGGGCATGGCTACACCTTC. It specifies CASSHWTGQGHGYTF.

This chain joins TRBV6-5 and TRBJ2-7, with D maybe TRBD1 (6 bases). CDR1 MNHEY and CDR2 SVGAGI come from the germline V gene. This CDR3 is 15 amino acids long. V was clipped by 5 bases and J by 7 bases, with 21 bases between them. CDR3 in amino acids: CASSPADAGVGEQYF. The CDR3 DNA reads as TGTGCCAGCAGTCCCGCAGACGCAGGGGTGGGGGAGCAGTACTTC.

The chain carries TRBV27 and TRBJ2-2; the match to TRBD1 covers 7 bases. Germline-derived CDR1 and CDR2 are MNHEY and SMNVEV (reference sequence). Trimming took 5 bases from V and 6 from J; bases not matched to a gene: 12. This CDR3 spans 16 amino acids. CDR3 nucleotide sequence: TGTGCCAGCAGTGCCCGGGACAGAGGGTATGCCGGGGAGCTGTTTTTT. Amino acids: CASSARDRGYAGELFF.